This T cell receptor beta chain was sequenced for a study of OX40 agonist ivuxolimab in advanced cancers. At the level of the study: As their treatment, patients were administered ivuxolimab, an agonistic anti-OX40 (CD134) antibody. Dose-escalation patients were diagnosed with hepatocellular carcinoma, melanoma, renal cell cancer or head and neck cancer.

Notes on the study in general: At doses 0.1 to 3.0 mg/kg, CD4+ and CD8+ clones expanded. Averaging showed that CD8+ T cells had more expanded clones than CD4+ did.

Concerning this clone: Its antigen is not known.

V lost 5 bases and J lost 5; bases outside the gene matches: 9. Per germline, CDR1 LNHDA and CDR2 SQIVND (reference sequence). This CDR3 region has 15 residues. TCRdb keeps only in-frame clones here, not all; method: immunoSEQ multiplex PCR. The table lists some 81,000 clones, 65% to 85% of them singletons. This specimen consisted of CD4+ or CD8+ T cells sorted from blood, obtained in a trial of the OX40 agonist ivuxolimab. J is TRBJ2-5 and V is TRBV19; TRBD1 aligns across 9 bases. The TCR sequence derives from an adult with an advanced solid tumor such as melanoma, head and neck, liver or kidney cancer. The CDR3 loop reads CASSPGQGSRETQYF. DNA of the CDR3: TGTGCCAGTAGTCCGGGACAGGGTTCGCGCGAGACCCAGTACTTC.